The 4 T cell receptor beta chains below all came from one sample that was sequenced in a study of T cells in narcolepsy. Generated by immunoSEQ multiplex PCR, the TCRdb table keeps only in-frame clones and is missing some. The sample contains over 25,000 clones, 86% of which appear only once. Material: CD45RA- memory CD4+ T cells from PBMCs. The source is a human donor with narcolepsy.

J is TRBJ1-6 and V is TRBV9; tentatively, D is TRBD1 (6 bases). The CDR3 length is 19 residues. The V gene lost 0 bases and the J gene lost 0 bases, with 16 bases spanning the gap. In germline, CDR1 is SGDLS, CDR2 YYNGEE. CDR3 sequence (DNA): TGTGCCAGCAGCGTAGACGCCGGGGGGCCGAGCTCCTATAATTCACCCCTCCACTTT. The encoded protein is CASSVDAGGPSSYNSPLHF.

The chain joins TRBV7-2 to TRBJ2-1; TRBD2 aligns across 11 bases. In germline, CDR1 is SGHTA, CDR2 FQGNSA. The CDR3 is 16 residues long. V lost 3 bases and J lost 4; bases outside the gene matches: 5. The CDR3 reads CASSFSGGAGYNEQFF. The CDR3, as DNA: TGTGCCAGCAGCTTTAGCGGGGGGGCCGGATACAATGAGCAGTTCTTC.

This chain joins TRBV6-5 and TRBJ2-1; the match to TRBD1 covers 9 bases. CDR3 size: 14 residues. V lost 6 bases and J lost 5; bases outside the gene matches: 5. Germline CDR1 is MNHEY and CDR2 is SVGAGI. The CDR3 region is CASRTGQGNNEQFF. The DNA of the CDR3 is TGTGCCAGCAGGACGGGACAGGGAAACAATGAGCAGTTCTTC.

The chain has TRBV6-6 and TRBJ1-2; 7 positions agree with TRBD1. Germline assignment: CDR1 MNHNY and CDR2 SVGAGI (reference sequence). The CDR3 totals 13 residues. V trimming: 3 bases; J trimming: 4 bases; junction bases outside the gene matches: 2. Written as DNA, the CDR3 is TGTGCCAGCAGTTATGGGACAGTCTATGGCTACACCTTC. Translated: CASSYGTVYGYTF.